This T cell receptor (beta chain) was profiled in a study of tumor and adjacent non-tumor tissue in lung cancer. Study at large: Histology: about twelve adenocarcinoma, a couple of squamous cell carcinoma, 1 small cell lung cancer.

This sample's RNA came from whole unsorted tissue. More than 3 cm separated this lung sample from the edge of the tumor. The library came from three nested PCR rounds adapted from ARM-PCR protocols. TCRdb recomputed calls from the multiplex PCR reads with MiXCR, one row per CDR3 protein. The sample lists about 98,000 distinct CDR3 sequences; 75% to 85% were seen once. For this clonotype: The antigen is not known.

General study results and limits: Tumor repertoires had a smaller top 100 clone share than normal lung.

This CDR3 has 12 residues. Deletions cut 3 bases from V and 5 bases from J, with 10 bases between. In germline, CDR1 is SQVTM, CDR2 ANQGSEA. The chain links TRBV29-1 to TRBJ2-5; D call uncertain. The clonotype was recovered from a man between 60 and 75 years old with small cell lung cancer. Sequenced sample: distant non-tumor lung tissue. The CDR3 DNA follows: TGCAGCGTTGACTGGCAAAAGGAGACCCAGTACTTC. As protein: CSVDWQKETQYF.